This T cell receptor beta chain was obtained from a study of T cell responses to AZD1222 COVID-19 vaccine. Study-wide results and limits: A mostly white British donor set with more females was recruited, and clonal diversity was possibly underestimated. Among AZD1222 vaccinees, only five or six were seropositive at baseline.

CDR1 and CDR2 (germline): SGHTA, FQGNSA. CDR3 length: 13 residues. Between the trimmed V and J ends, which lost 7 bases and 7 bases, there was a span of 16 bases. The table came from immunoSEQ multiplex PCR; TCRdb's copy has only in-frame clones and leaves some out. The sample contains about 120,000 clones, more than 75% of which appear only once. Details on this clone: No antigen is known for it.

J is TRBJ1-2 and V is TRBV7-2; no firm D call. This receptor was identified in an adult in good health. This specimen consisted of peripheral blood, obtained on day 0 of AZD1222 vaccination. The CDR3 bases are TGTGCCAGCAACTCTGGGTTGGGGTTTGGCTACACCTTC. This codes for CASNSGLGFGYTF.